This entry concerns a single T cell receptor beta chain. These data come from a study of control samples from healthy donors and cancer patients. V shed 3 bases and J shed 3 bases, with 11 bases lying between them. The germline V gene has CDR1 SGHDN and CDR2 FVKESK. This CDR3 has 14 residues. Profiling relied on immunoSEQ multiplex PCR, and the TCRdb table lists in-frame clones only, not all of them. The table lists 150,000 to 200,000 clones, 91% of them singletons. Sequencing input: blood. The rearrangement joins TRBV14 to TRBJ1-2, with a tentative D call TRBD1 (5 bases). The sequence was obtained from a woman between 25 and 40 years old in good health. This chain's CDR3 is CASSHPGADYGYTF. CDR3 DNA: TGTGCCAGCAGCCATCCCGGGGCAGACTATGGCTACACCTTC.